This passage covers 18 T cell receptor beta chains from one sample sequenced in a study of cytomegalovirus exposure and HLA in healthy donors. Vbeta (60) and Jbeta (13) primers were used in the PCR. Here immunoSEQ multiplex PCR was the method, and the copy in TCRdb shows in-frame clones only, minus some. The sample has 120,000 or so clones, 75% to 85% seen once. The sequenced material came from PBMCs. These receptors were collected from a man younger than 40 in good health and CMV-seronegative.

The V call is TRBV5-1, the J call TRBJ2-7, with 8 bases fitting TRBD2. Germline CDR1 and CDR2: SGHRS and YFSETQ. This CDR3 contains 14 residues. The junction had 7 bases not matched to a gene; V was cut back by 1 base and J by 7 bases. CDR3 amino acids: CASSLTGGPGEQYF. CDR3 coding DNA: TGCGCCAGCAGCTTGACGGGAGGGCCGGGAGAGCAGTACTTC.

V gene TRBV11-2 combines with J gene TRBJ2-7; TRBD1 aligns across 11 bases. The CDR3 is 16 amino acids. Germline loops: CDR1 SGHAT, CDR2 FQNNGV. J lost 0 bases, V lost 2 bases, and 3 bases had no gene match. The CDR3 region is CASSLYGTGGSYEQYF. The CDR3 DNA sequence: TGTGCCAGCAGCTTATATGGGACAGGGGGCTCCTACGAGCAGTACTTC.

V and J are TRBV5-4 and TRBJ2-3; TRBD2 matches 12 bases. The CDR3 length is 16 residues. J was trimmed by 5 bases and V by 3 bases; bases with no gene match: 7. Germline assignment: CDR1 SGHNT and CDR2 YYREEE (reference sequence). This CDR3 is CASSWTLAGGLDTQYF. CDR3 sequence (DNA): TGTGCCAGCAGCTGGACACTAGCGGGGGGTCTAGATACGCAGTATTTT.

The V gene is TRBV4-1, the J gene TRBJ2-7, with 9 positions matching TRBD2. The length of the CDR3 is 15 residues. V dropped 1 base and J dropped 3; count of bases not matched to a gene: 4. Germline V gene lookup returns CDR1 MGHRA and CDR2 YSYEKL. This CDR3 is CASSQGREGRYEQYF. For the CDR3, the DNA is TGCGCCAGCAGCCAAGGGCGGGAGGGCCGCTACGAGCAGTACTTC.

This clone has just a few counts. The V call is TRBV30, the J call TRBJ2-1; 7 nucleotides align to TRBD2. The CDR3 extends over 14 amino acids. From germline, CDR1 is GTSNPN and CDR2 SVGIG (reference sequence). The V gene end was trimmed by 5 bases and the J gene end by 9 bases; junction bases not matched to a gene: 13. The CDR3 sequence: CAWGFGLDAGEQFF. DNA for the CDR3: TGTGCCTGGGGGTTCGGACTAGATGCCGGTGAGCAGTTCTTC.

The genes are TRBV9 and TRBJ1-2; weak D call: TRBD1 (5 bases). Germline V gene data show CDR1 as SGDLS and CDR2 as YYNGEE. This CDR3 spans 14 amino acids. Trimming removed 1 base from V and 0 bases from J, with 7 bases in between. The CDR3 reads CASSVSDTNYGYTF. CDR3 in DNA: TGTGCCAGCAGCGTATCGGACACTAACTATGGCTACACCTTC.

The chain couples TRBV28 to TRBJ2-4; the match to TRBD1 covers 7 bases. Germline V gene data show CDR1 as MDHEN and CDR2 as SYDVKM. CDR3 length: 17 amino acids. V trimming: 3 bases; J trimming: 3 bases; junction bases outside the gene matches: 11. The CDR3 region is CASSFLRFGTVKNIQYF. CDR3 sequence (DNA): TGTGCCAGCAGTTTCCTTCGCTTCGGGACAGTCAAAAACATTCAGTACTTC.

This rearrangement joins TRBV28 to TRBJ1-5, with 8 bases matching TRBD1. The CDR3 sequence is 19 residues long. Germline V gene sequence: CDR1 MDHEN, CDR2 SYDVKM. The ends lost 1 base at V and 2 bases at J; junction bases unmatched: 13. CDR3 coding DNA: TGTGCCAGCAGTTTATTGGTCAGGGGGCGCGAGAAGGGCAATCAGCCCCAGCATTTT. The encoded protein is CASSLLVRGREKGNQPQHF.

In this sample, this clone turned up a few times. V is TRBV6-5 and J is TRBJ2-7, with 7 bases that match TRBD2. CDR3 length: 15 amino acids. V shed 6 bases, J shed 2 bases, and the junction held 10 bases outside the gene matches. CDR1 is MNHEY, CDR2 SVGAGI, per germline. DNA of the CDR3: TGTGCCAGCAGCCCGGGTAGCGGGTTCCCCTACGAGCAGTACTTC. This encodes CASSPGSGFPYEQYF.

This clone was seen a few times. The J gene is TRBJ2-5, the V gene TRBV13; 11 bases align to TRBD2. The tail of the sequence fits TRBJ2-7 better, so the J call may be wrong. Germline V gene lookup returns CDR1 PRHDT and CDR2 FYEKMQ (reference sequence). The CDR3 length is 17 residues. The CDR3 region is CASSRGTSGLSSYEQYF. In nucleotides, the CDR3 is TGTGCCAGCAGCCGTGGGACTAGCGGACTGAGCTCCTACGAGCAGTACTTC.

This chain links TRBV12-5 with TRBJ2-7; D remains unclear. Germline loops: CDR1 LGHNT, CDR2 FRNRAP. The V end lost 6 bases, the J end lost 1 base, and 19 bases lay between the germline ends. CDR3 length: 16 amino acids. In nucleotides, the CDR3 is TGTGCTAGTGGGTTCCCAAGGCCGGAGAGGTCCTACGAGCAGTACTTC. It is translated as CASGFPRPERSYEQYF.

J is TRBJ2-7 and V is TRBV9, with 7 positions matching TRBD1. CDR3 length equals 14 residues. The ends lost 4 bases at V and 2 bases at J; junction bases unmatched: 6. Per the germline V gene, CDR1 is SGDLS and CDR2 is YYNGEE. The CDR3 coding sequence is TGTGCCAGCAGCACGGGACAGAACACCTACGAGCAGTACTTC. This sequence encodes CASSTGQNTYEQYF.

This clone occurred once. The chain is built from TRBV9 and TRBJ2-3; 10 bases line up with TRBD2. Per germline, CDR1 SGDLS and CDR2 YYNGEE. After removal of 3 bases from V and 2 bases from J, the junction contained 3 bases not matched to a gene. CDR3 length equals 15 residues. The CDR3: CASSGTSGLTDTQYF. The CDR3 region has the DNA TGTGCCAGCAGCGGGACTAGCGGCCTCACAGATACGCAGTATTTT.

This clone appeared a few times. This chain joins TRBV6-5 and TRBJ1-5; 8 bases are shared with TRBD1. V lost 4 bases, J lost 4 bases, and 6 bases stayed unmatched. Germline lookup yields CDR1 MNHEY and CDR2 SVGAGI. CDR3 length: 15 residues. This chain's CDR3 is CASSFTGGRNQPQHF. DNA of the CDR3: TGTGCCAGCAGTTTTACAGGGGGACGGAATCAGCCCCAGCATTTT.

The chain couples TRBV4-1 to TRBJ2-2; 7 bases agree with TRBD1. The germline V gene encodes CDR1 MGHRA and CDR2 YSYEKL. Unmatched junction bases numbered 6, after V lost 0 bases and J lost 2 bases. The CDR3 runs to 17 residues. The CDR3 loop reads CASSQEMNRGNTGELFF. CDR3 bases: TGCGCCAGCAGCCAAGAGATGAACAGGGGTAACACCGGGGAGCTGTTTTTT.

This chain uses TRBV21-1 with TRBJ2-1; TRBD2, the D gene given by the table, was not confirmed from the DNA. TRBV21-1 is a listed pseudogene. The CDR3 contains 16 residues. Here the CDR3 reads CADPPKNRSSYNEQFF. The CDR3 DNA reads TGTGCCGATCCCCCGAAAAATAGGAGCTCCTACAATGAGCAGTTCTTC.

The rearrangement links TRBV6-1 to TRBJ2-7; 12 bases fit TRBD2. J gave up 6 bases and V 4 bases, and 10 bases lay outside the gene matches. CDR3 length equals 16 residues. The germline V gene encodes CDR1 MNHNS and CDR2 SASEGT. CDR3 DNA sequence: TGTGCCAGCAGTGGAACACTAGCGGGAGGATCGGTCGAGCAGTACTTC. It codes for CASSGTLAGGSVEQYF.

This chain links TRBV7-9 with TRBJ2-7; D not resolved. CDR1 is SEHNR and CDR2 is FQNEAQ in the germline V gene (reference sequence). The CDR3 runs 12 residues. Trimming cost V 5 bases and J 1 base, with 6 bases left between them. The CDR3 coding sequence is TGTGCCAGCAGCCGTAAATCCTACGAGCAGTACTTC. Translated: CASSRKSYEQYF.